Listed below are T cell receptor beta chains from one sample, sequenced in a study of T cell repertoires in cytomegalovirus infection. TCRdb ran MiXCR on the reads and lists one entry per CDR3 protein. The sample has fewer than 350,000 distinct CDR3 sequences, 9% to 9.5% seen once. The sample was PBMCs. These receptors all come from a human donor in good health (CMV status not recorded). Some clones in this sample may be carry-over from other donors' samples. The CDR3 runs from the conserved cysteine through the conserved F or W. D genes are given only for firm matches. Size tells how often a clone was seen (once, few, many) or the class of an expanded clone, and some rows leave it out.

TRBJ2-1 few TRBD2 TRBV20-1 CSASARGTSGRVEQFF TGCAGTGCTAGCGCCCGAGGGACTAGCGGGAGGGTTGAGCAGTTCTTC
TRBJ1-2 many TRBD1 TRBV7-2 CASSLDGGTGISYGYTF TGTGCCAGCAGCTTAGACGGGGGGACAGGGATCTCCTATGGCTACACCTTC
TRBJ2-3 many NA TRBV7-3 CASSPYAGTDTQYF TGTGCCAGCAGCCCGTACGCGGGCACAGATACGCAGTATTTT
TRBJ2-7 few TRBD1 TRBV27 CASSNVGTGTHYEQYF TGTGCCAGCAGTAATGTCGGGACAGGGACCCACTACGAGCAGTACTTC
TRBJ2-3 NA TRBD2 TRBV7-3 CASSLMGLAGADTQYF TGTGCCAGCAGCTTAATGGGACTAGCGGGGGCAGATACGCAGTATTTT
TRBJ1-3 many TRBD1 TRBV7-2 CASSLNWDRSGNTIYF TGTGCCAGCAGCTTAAACTGGGACAGGTCTGGAAACACCATATATTTT
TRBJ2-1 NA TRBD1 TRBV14 CASSRGQVYEQFF TGTGCCAGCAGCCGAGGACAGGTATATGAGCAGTTCTTC
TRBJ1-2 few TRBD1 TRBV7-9 CASSYPGTANYGYTF TGTGCCAGCAGCTACCCCGGGACAGCTAACTATGGCTACACCTTC
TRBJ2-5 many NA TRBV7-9 CASSPRMGPRETQYF TGTGCCAGCAGCCCCCGTATGGGGCCCAGGGAGACCCAGTACTTC
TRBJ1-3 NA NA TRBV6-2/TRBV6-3 CASSSTGSSGNTIYF TGTGCCAGCAGTTCAACAGGTTCCTCTGGAAACACCATATATTTT
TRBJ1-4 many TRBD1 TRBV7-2 CASSRQGVNEKLFF TGTGCCAGCAGCCGACAGGGGGTTAATGAAAAACTGTTTTTT
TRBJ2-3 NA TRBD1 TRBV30 CAWSVRGQPPRSVQYF TGTGCCTGGAGTGTACGGGGACAGCCCCCGAGATCAGTGCAGTATTTT
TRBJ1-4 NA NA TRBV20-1 CSASHPAEATNEKLFF TGCAGTGCTAGTCACCCGGCAGAAGCAACTAATGAAAAACTGTTTTTT
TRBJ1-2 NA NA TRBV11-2 CASSLEFLRGYTF TGTGCCAGCAGCTTAGAGTTCCTTAGGGGCTACACCTTC
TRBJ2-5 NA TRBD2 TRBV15 CATSRAGGPSVETQYF TGTGCCACCAGCAGAGCGGGGGGGCCTTCGGTGGAGACCCAGTACTTC
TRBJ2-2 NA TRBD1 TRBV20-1 CSATAGTGVTGELFF TGCAGTGCTACAGCCGGGACAGGGGTAACCGGGGAGCTGTTTTTT
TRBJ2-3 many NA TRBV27 CASSPLQGGTDTQYF TGTGCCAGCAGTCCCCTCCAAGGGGGCACAGATACGCAGTATTTT
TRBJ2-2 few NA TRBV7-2 CASSGAGGGELFF TGTGCCAGCAGCGGGGCCGGTGGCGGGGAGCTGTTTTTT
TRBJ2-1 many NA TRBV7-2 CASRRASYNEQFF TGTGCCAGCAGAAGGGCTTCCTACAATGAGCAGTTCTTC
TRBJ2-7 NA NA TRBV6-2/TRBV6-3 CASTRDNSYEQYF TGTGCCAGCACCCGGGACAACTCCTACGAGCAGTACTTC
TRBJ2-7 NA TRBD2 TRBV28 CASTERENEQYF TGTGCCAGCACTGAGCGGGAGAACGAGCAGTACTTC
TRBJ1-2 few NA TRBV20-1 CSARDPGNGYTF TGCAGTGCTAGAGACCCAGGGAATGGCTACACCTTC